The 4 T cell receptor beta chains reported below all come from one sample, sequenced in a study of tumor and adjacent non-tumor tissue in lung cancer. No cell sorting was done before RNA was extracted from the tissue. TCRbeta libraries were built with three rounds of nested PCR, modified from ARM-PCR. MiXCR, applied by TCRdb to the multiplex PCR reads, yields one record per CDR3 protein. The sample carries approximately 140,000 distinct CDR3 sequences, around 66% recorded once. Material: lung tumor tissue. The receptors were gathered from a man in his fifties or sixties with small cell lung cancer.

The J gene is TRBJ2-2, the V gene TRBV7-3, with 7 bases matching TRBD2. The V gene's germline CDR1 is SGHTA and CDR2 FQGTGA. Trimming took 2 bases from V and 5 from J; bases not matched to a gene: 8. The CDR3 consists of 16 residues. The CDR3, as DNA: TGTGCCAGCAGCTTAGAGGGCGGGAGATTGACCGGGGAGCTGTTTTTT. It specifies CASSLEGGRLTGELFF.

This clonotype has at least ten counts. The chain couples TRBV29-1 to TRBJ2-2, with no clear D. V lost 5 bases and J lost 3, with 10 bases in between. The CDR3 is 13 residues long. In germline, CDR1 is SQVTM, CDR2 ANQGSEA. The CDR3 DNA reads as TGCAGCGTTCGGATAGCTGACACCGGGGAGCTGTTTTTT. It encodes CSVRIADTGELFF.

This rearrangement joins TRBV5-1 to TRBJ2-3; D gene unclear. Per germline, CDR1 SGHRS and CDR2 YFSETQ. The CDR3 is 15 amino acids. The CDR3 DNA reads TGCATCAGCAGCTTGGACGTGGACAGCACAGATACGCAGTATTTT. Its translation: CISSLDVDSTDTQYF.

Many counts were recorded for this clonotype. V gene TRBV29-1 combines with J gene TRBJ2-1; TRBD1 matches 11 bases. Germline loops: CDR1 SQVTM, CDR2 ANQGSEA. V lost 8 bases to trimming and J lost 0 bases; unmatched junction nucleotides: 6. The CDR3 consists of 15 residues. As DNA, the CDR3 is TGCAGCTCCTCAGGGACAGGGGGCTCCTACAATGAGCAGTTCTTC. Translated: CSSSGTGGSYNEQFF.